These T cell receptor beta chains were read from a single sample in a study of blood T cell repertoires in COVID-19. The table came from immunoSEQ multiplex PCR; TCRdb's copy has only in-frame clones and leaves some out. The table has about 110,000 clones, less than 85% seen once. What was sequenced was peripheral blood. The receptors originated from an elderly woman with acute or convalescent COVID-19. The CDR3 runs from the conserved cysteine through the conserved F or W. D genes are given only for firm matches. Rows give clone size only sometimes, using once, few, many, or a class for an expanded clone.

TRBD2	few	TRBJ2-1	TRBV7-2	TGTGCCAGCAGCACTAGGGGGCGGACTAGCGGGAGCGCCTACAATGAGCAGTTCTTC	CASSTRGRTSGSAYNEQFF
.	.	TRBJ2-1	TRBV10-1	TGCGCCAGCAGTGACGGCTCCTACAATGAGCAGTTCTTC	CASSDGSYNEQFF
.	.	TRBJ2-1	TRBV4-2	TGTGCCAGCAGCCAAGATCTGGGAGGGGGGAATGAGCAGTTCTTC	CASSQDLGGGNEQFF
.	.	TRBJ2-7	TRBV3-1/TRBV3-2	TGTGCCAGCAGCCGCGACAGGAGTGTCGAGCAGTACTTC	CASSRDRSVEQYF
TRBD2	.	TRBJ2-5	TRBV6-2/TRBV6-3	TGTGCCAGCAGTATAGGGACTAGCGGGAGGCGTTTGGAGACCCAGTACTTC	CASSIGTSGRRLETQYF
.	.	TRBJ1-5	TRBV7-2	TGTGCCAGCAGCTTACAGGATTTTCAGCCCCAGCATTTT	CASSLQDFQPQHF
TRBD1	.	TRBJ2-3	TRBV11-2	TGTGCCAGCAGCTTACATGGGACAGCTAGCACAGATACGCAGTATTTT	CASSLHGTASTDTQYF
.	.	TRBJ1-4	TRBV19	TGTGCCAGTAGCGTACAGGTGTTTAGTGAAAAACTGTTTTTT	CASSVQVFSEKLFF
.	once	TRBJ1-2	TRBV19	TGTGCCAGTAGTATAGCCGAGGGTAACTATGGCTACACCTTC	CASSIAEGNYGYTF
TRBD1	once	TRBJ1-3	TRBV7-9	TGTGCCAGCAGCCCGCCACGGGACAGGAGTAACTCTGGAAACACCATATATTTT	CASSPPRDRSNSGNTIYF
.	.	TRBJ2-3	TRBV7-6	TGTGCTAGCAGCTTAAGCCCGTCAGGCTATACGCAGTATTTT	CASSLSPSGYTQYF
.	.	TRBJ2-4	TRBV11-2	TGTGCCAGCAGCTTTGGGCAGAAAAACATTCAGTACTTC	CASSFGQKNIQYF
TRBD1	.	TRBJ2-7	TRBV18	TGTGCCAGCTCACCGGGACAGGGGGCAGAAGAGCAGTACTTC	CASSPGQGAEEQYF
.	.	TRBJ2-5	TRBV19	TGTGCCAGTAGTACCCGACAGGTCGGGGAGACCCAGTACTTC	CASSTRQVGETQYF
TRBD1	.	TRBJ2-7	TRBV6-5	TGTGCCAGCAGGGGACAGGGGTTGGTCGAGCAGTACTTC	CASRGQGLVEQYF
.	.	TRBJ2-5	TRBV2	TGTGCCAACCACAGGGCGGAAGAGACCCAGTACTTC	CANHRAEETQYF
.	.	TRBJ1-5	TRBV11-2	TGTGCCAGCAGCTTATACCGGGGACAGCCCCAGCATTTT	CASSLYRGQPQHF
.	.	TRBJ2-6	TRBV6-2/TRBV6-3	TGTGCCAGCAGTGCCTACCCGGTCGCTGGGGCCAACGTCCTGACTTTC	CASSAYPVAGANVLTF
TRBD1	.	TRBJ2-7	TRBV6-5	TGTGCCAGCAGTTACTCAGGGGGCGCCTCCTACGAGCAGTACTTC	CASSYSGGASYEQYF
.	.	TRBJ1-6	TRBV21-1	TGTGCCAGCAGCCCCCGAGCGGCGGGTCTATATAATTCACCCCTCCACTTT	CASSPRAAGLYNSPLHF
.	once	TRBJ1-5	TRBV11-2	TGTGCCAGCAGCTTATGGGGCAGAGGCAATCAGCCCCAGCATTTT	CASSLWGRGNQPQHF
.	.	TRBJ1-1	TRBV30	TGTGCCTGGAAAAGGGGGACTGAAGCTTTCTTT	CAWKRGTEAFF
TRBD1	.	TRBJ1-1	TRBV19	TGTGCCAGTAGTATAGATACCAGGGGGCCAGCTGAAGCTTTCTTT	CASSIDTRGPAEAFF
.	once	TRBJ1-4	TRBV7-2	TGTGCCAGCAGCTCCCCCGGGAACGTAGAAAAACTGTTTTTT	CASSSPGNVEKLFF
.	few	TRBJ2-1	TRBV4-2	TGTGCCAGCAGCCAAGATAAAATCGCTGAGTATGGTGAGCAGTTCTTC	CASSQDKIAEYGEQFF
TRBD1	few	TRBJ1-2	TRBV3-1/TRBV3-2	TGTGCCAGCAGCACAGGGGCCTCTAGGTATGGCTACACCTTC	CASSTGASRYGYTF
.	.	TRBJ1-5	TRBV6-2/TRBV6-3	TGTGCCAGCACCCCTGGGGCCGGAGGGGCGTTGGGTCAGCCCCAGCATTTT	CASTPGAGGALGQPQHF
.	.	TRBJ2-5	TRBV11-2	TGTGCCAGCAGCTTACAAGCGTCCCAAGAGACCCAGTACTTC	CASSLQASQETQYF
TRBD2	.	TRBJ2-2	TRBV7-2	TGTGCCAGCAGCTCGAGACTAGCGGGAGATCCCGGGGAGCTGTTTTTT	CASSSRLAGDPGELFF
TRBD1	.	TRBJ1-1	TRBV18	TGTGCCAGCTCACAAGACCAGGGGGCGAACACTGAAGCTTTCTTT	CASSQDQGANTEAFF
TRBD1	.	TRBJ2-4	TRBV19	TGTGCCAGTAGGGGAACAGGGGCTAAAAACATTCAGTACTTC	CASRGTGAKNIQYF
TRBD1	.	TRBJ1-2	TRBV5-1	TGCGCCAGCAGCTTGGGGGACAGGAGCTATGGCTACACCTTC	CASSLGDRSYGYTF
.	once	TRBJ2-7	TRBV28	TGTGCCAGCAGCCGGGACTCGCTATACGAGCAGTACTTC	CASSRDSLYEQYF
TRBD2	.	TRBJ2-4	TRBV3-1/TRBV3-2	TGTGCCAGCAGCCTTGGCGGGACTAGCGGGGGAAACATTCAGTACTTC	CASSLGGTSGGNIQYF
TRBD1	.	TRBJ2-7	TRBV29-1	TGCAGCGTTGATCAGGGGGCTAGGGAGCAGTACTTC	CSVDQGAREQYF
TRBD2	.	TRBJ2-1	TRBV29-1	TGCAGCGTTTTGACTAGCGGGAGATGGAATGAGCAGTTCTTC	CSVLTSGRWNEQFF
TRBD1	many	TRBJ1-2	TRBV6-6	TGTGCCAGCAGTTACTCACGACAGGGCTATGGCTACACCTTC	CASSYSRQGYGYTF
TRBD1	.	TRBJ2-1	TRBV5-4	TGTGCCAGCAGCTCAGGACAGGGGAAGCGGGATGGTAATGAGCAGTTCTTC	CASSSGQGKRDGNEQFF
.	.	TRBJ2-2	TRBV6-5	TGTGCCAGCACCCGGACAGTAAGAACCGGGGAGCTGTTTTTT	CASTRTVRTGELFF
.	.	TRBJ1-2	TRBV5-1	TGCGCCAGCAGCCCAAGCTCGGGGTCGAACTATGGCTACACCTTC	CASSPSSGSNYGYTF
.	.	TRBJ2-5	TRBV5-4	TGTGCCAGCAGCTCCGCCGGGGGAGCCGAAGAGACCCAGTACTTC	CASSSAGGAEETQYF
.	.	TRBJ1-4	TRBV12-3/TRBV12-4	TGTGCCAGCCGACTGAACCAGGGTGGGCTGTTTTTT	CASRLNQGGLFF
.	.	TRBJ2-5	TRBV6-6	TGTGCCAGCAGTTACTCGTTAGGGGGGGGCCAAGAGACCCAGTACTTC	CASSYSLGGGQETQYF
.	.	TRBJ2-4	TRBV2	TGTGCCAGCAGTAGGCAGGGCGACCTGGGAAACATTCAGTACTTC	CASSRQGDLGNIQYF
.	.	TRBJ2-5	TRBV4-1	TGCGCCAGCAGCCAAGTAATAGGCCATCCGGGAGAGACCCAGTACTTC	CASSQVIGHPGETQYF
.	.	TRBJ1-1	TRBV23-1	TGCGCCAGCAGCCAAGAGGGAACTGAAGCTTTCTTT	CASSQEGTEAFF
TRBD2	.	TRBJ2-7	TRBV19	TGTGCCAGTAGTATTGGTACTAGCGGGGCGCCCAATAACTACGAGCAGTACTTC	CASSIGTSGAPNNYEQYF
TRBD2	few	TRBJ2-5	TRBV5-1	TGCGCCAGCAGCTTGGGGAGCGGGGGACGACAAGAGACCCAGTACTTC	CASSLGSGGRQETQYF
TRBD2	.	TRBJ2-7	TRBV28	TGTGCCAGCAGGGTTCAGACTAGCGCGAGCTCCTACGAGCAGTACTTC	CASRVQTSASSYEQYF
.	few	TRBJ2-1	TRBV7-9	TGTGCCAGCAGCTTAGGGGCGGGTGGATTCTCCTACAATGAGCAGTTCTTC	CASSLGAGGFSYNEQFF
.	.	TRBJ1-2	TRBV2	TGTGCCAGTTCGGAGGGCGAGGCCGCATTCTTTAATGGCTACACCTTC	CASSEGEAAFFNGYTF
TRBD1	.	TRBJ1-2	TRBV5-1	TGCGCCAGCAGCTCGGGACAGGGGGAGGGCTACACCTTC	CASSSGQGEGYTF
.	once	TRBJ1-5	TRBV19	TGTGCCAGGAGAACCTACCCGGGGGTCCTTAGCAATCAGCCCCAGCATTTT	CARRTYPGVLSNQPQHF
.	once	TRBJ2-2	TRBV5-1	TGCGCCAGCACCGAACTCACAGGGAAGGACACCGGGGAGCTGTTTTTT	CASTELTGKDTGELFF
.	.	TRBJ2-5	TRBV29-1	TGCAGCGTTGACCAGGGGACGCAAGAGACCCAGTACTTC	CSVDQGTQETQYF
.	.	TRBJ2-1	TRBV11-1	TGTGCCAGCAGCCCCCGAGAACCCTACAATGAGCAGTTCTTC	CASSPREPYNEQFF
.	.	TRBJ2-3	TRBV18	TGTGCCAGCTCTCGCTCCACTAGCACAGATACGCAGTATTTT	CASSRSTSTDTQYF
.	.	TRBJ2-7	TRBV28	TGTGCCAGCAGTAGTATAGCGGTTGGGGGCTACGAGCAGTACTTC	CASSSIAVGGYEQYF
TRBD2	.	TRBJ2-3	TRBV5-5	TGTGCCAGCAAGACGGGACTAGCGGGATCTACGCAGTATTTT	CASKTGLAGSTQYF
.	.	TRBJ2-7	TRBV10-2	TGCGCCAGCAGTGAGGCGAGGGGAGGCCCCACCTACGAGCAGTACTTC	CASSEARGGPTYEQYF